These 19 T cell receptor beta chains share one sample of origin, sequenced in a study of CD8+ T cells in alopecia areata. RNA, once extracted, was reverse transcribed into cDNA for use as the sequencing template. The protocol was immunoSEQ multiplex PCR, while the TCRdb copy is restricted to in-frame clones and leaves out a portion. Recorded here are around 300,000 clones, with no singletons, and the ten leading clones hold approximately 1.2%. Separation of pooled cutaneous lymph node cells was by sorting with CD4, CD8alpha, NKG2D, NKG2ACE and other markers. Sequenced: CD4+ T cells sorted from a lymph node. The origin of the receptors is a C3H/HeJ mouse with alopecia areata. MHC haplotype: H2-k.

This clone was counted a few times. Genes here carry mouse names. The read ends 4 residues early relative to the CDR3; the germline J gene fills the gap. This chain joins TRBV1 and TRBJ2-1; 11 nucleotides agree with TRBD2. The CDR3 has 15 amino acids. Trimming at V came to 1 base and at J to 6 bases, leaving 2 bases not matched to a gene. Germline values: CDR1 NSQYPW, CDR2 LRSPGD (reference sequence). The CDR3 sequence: CTCSAATGGGAEQFF. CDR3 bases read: TGCACCTGCAGTGCAGCGACTGGGGGGGGTGCT. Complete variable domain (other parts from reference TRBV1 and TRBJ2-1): VTLLEQNPRWRLVPRGQAVNLRCILKNSQYPWMSWYQQDLQKQLQWLFTLRSPGDKEVKSLPGADYLATRVTDTELRLQVANMSQGRTLYCTCSAATGGGAEQFFGPGTRLTVL.

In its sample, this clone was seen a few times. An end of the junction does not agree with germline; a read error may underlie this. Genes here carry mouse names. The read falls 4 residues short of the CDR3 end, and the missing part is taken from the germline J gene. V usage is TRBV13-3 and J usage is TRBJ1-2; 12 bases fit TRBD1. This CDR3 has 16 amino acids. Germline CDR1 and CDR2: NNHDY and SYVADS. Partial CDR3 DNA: TGTGCCAGCGGTGACGCGGGACAGGGGGCGAACTCC. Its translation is CASGDAGQGANS. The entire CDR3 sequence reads CASGDAGQGANSDYTF.

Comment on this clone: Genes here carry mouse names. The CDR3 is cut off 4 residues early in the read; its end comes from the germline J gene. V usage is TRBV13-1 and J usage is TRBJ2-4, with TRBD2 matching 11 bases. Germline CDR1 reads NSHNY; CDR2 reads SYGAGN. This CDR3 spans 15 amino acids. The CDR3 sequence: CASSARTGGRNTLYF. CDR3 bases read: TGTGCCAGCAGTGCCCGGACTGGGGGGAGAAAC.

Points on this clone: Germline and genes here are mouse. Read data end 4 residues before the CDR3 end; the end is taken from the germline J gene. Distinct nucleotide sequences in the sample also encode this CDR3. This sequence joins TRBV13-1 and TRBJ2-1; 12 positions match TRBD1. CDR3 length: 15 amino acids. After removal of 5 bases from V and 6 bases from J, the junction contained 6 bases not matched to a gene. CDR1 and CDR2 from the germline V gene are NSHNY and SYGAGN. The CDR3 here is CASSLRDRGLAEQFF. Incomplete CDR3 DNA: TGTGCCAGCAGCCTCCGGGACAGGGGGCTTGCT.

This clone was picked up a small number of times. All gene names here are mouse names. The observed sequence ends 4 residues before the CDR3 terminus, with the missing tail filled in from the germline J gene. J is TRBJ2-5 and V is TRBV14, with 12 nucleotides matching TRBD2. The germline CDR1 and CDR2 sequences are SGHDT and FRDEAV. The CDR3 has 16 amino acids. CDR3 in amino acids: CASSLDWGGAKDTQYF. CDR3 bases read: TGTGCCAGCAGTCTCGACTGGGGGGGCGCGAAAGAC.

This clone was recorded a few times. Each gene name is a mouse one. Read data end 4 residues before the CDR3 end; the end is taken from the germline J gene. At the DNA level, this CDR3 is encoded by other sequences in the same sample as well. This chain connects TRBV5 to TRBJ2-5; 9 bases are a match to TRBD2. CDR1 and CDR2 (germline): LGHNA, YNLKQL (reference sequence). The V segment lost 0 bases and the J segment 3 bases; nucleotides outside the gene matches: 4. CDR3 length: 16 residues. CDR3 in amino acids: CASSQDRLGGQDTQYF. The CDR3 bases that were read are TGTGCCAGCAGCCAAGATCGCCTGGGGGGGCAAGAC.

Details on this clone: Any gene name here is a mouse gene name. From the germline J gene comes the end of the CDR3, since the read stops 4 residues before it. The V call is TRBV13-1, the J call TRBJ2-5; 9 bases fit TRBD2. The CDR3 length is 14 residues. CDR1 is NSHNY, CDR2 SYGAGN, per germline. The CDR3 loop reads CASSEGTGRDTQYF. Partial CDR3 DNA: TGTGCCAGCAGTGAAGGGACTGGGAGAGAC.

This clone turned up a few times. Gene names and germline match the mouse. The CDR3 bases that were read are TGTGCCAGCTCTCTTGCTGGGGCGAAT. This codes for CASSLAGAN. The full CDR3 protein reads CASSLAGANEQYF. The chain is built from TRBV12-1 and TRBJ2-7, with D tentatively TRBD2 (6 bases). The read gets to within 4 residues of the CDR3 end, and the germline J gene fills in the rest. The CDR3 covers 13 residues. Germline V gene sequence: CDR1 SGHSN, CDR2 HYEKVE.

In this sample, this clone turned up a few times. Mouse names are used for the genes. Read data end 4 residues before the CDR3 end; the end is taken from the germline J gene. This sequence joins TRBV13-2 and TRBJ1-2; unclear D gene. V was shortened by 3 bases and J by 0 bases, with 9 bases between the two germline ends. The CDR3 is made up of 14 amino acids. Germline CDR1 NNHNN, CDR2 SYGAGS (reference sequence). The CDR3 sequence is CASGVPGANSDYTF. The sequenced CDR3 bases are TGTGCCAGCGGTGTGCCAGGTGCAAACTCC.

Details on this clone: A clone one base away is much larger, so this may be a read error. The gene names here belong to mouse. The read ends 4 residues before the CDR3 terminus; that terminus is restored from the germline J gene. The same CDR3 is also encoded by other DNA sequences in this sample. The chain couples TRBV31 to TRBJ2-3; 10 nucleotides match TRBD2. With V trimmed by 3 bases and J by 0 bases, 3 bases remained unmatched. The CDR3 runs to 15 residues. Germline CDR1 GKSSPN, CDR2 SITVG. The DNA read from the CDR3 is TGTGCCTGGAGACCGGGACTGGGGAGTGCAGAA. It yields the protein CAWRPGLGSAE. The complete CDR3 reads CAWRPGLGSAETLYF.

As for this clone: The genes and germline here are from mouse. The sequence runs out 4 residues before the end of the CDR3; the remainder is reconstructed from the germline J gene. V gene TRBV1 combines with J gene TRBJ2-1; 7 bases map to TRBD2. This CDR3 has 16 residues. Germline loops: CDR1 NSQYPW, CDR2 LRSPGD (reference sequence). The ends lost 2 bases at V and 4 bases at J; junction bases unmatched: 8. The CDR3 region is CTCSAPGGGSYAEQFF. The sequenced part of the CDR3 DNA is TGCACCTGCAGTGCACCTGGGGGAGGGAGTTATGCT.

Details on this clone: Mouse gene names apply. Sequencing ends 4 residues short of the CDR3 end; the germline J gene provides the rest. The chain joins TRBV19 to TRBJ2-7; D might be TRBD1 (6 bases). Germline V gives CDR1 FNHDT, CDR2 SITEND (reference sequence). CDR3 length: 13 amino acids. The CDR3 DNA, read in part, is TGTGCCAGCATCTCACAGGGTTCGAAT. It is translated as CASISQGSN. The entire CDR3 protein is CASISQGSNEQYF.

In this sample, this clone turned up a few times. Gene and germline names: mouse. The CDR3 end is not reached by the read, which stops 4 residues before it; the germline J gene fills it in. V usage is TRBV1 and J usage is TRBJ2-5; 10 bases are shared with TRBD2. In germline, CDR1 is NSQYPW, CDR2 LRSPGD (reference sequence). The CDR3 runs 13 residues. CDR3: CTCRGDWGDTQYF. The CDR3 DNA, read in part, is TGCACCTGCAGGGGGGACTGGGGAGAC.

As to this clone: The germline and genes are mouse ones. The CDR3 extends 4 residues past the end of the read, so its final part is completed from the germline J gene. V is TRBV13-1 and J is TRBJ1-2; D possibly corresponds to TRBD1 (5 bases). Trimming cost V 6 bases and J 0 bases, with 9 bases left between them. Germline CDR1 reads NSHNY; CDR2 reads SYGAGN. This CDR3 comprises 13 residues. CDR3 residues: CASTRTSNSDYTF. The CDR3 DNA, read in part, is TGTGCCAGCACGCGGACATCAAACTCC.

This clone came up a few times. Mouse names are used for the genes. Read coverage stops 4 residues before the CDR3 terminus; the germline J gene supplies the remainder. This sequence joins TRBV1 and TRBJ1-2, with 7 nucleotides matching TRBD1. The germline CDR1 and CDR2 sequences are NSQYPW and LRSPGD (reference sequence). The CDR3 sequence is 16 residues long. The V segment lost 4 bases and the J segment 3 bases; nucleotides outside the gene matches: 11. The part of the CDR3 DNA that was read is TGCACCTGCAGTGAACAGGGGACCGCAGTGGACTCC. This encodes CTCSEQGTAVDS. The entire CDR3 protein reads CTCSEQGTAVDSDYTF.

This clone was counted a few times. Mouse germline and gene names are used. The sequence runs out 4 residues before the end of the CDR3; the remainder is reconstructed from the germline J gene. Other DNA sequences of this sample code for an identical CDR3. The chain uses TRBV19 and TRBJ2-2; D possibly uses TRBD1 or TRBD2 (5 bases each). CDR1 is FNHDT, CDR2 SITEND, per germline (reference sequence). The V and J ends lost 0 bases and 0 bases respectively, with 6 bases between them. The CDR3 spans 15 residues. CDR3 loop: CASSIGGTNTGQLYF. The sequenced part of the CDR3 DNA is TGTGCCAGCAGTATAGGGGGCACAAACACCGGG.

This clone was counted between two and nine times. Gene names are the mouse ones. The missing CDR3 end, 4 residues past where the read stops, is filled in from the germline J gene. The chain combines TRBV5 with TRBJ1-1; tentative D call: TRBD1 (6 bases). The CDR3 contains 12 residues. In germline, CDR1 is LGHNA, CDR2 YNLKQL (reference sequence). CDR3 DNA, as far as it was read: TGTGCCAGCAGCCGCCGGGACAAA. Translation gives CASSRRDK. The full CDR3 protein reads CASSRRDKEVFF.

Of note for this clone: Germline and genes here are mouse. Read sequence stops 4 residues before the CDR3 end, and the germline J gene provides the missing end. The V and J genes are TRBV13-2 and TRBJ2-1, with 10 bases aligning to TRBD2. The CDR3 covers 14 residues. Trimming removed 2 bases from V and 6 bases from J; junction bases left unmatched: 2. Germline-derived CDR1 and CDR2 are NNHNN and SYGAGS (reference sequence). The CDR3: CASGDWGGFAEQFF. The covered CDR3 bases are TGTGCCAGCGGTGACTGGGGGGGCTTTGCT.

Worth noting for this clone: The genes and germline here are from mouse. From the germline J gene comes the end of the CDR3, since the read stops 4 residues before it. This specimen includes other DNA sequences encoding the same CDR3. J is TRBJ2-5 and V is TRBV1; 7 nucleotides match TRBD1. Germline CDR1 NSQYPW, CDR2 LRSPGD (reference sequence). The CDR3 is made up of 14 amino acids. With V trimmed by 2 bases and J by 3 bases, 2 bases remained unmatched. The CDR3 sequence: CTCSAPGQQDTQYF. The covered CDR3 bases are TGCACCTGCAGTGCACCGGGACAGCAAGAC. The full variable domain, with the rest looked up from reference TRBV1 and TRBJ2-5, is VTLLEQNPRWRLVPRGQAVNLRCILKNSQYPWMSWYQQDLQKQLQWLFTLRSPGDKEVKSLPGADYLATRVTDTELRLQVANMSQGRTLYCTCSAPGQQDTQYFGPGTRLLVL.